The 4 T cell receptor beta chains below come from one sample, sequenced in a study of blood T cell repertoires in COVID-19. Sequencing used immunoSEQ multiplex PCR; TCRdb keeps in-frame clones, though not all of them. This table holds 250,000 to 300,000 clones, roughly 91% found once. Sequencing was performed on PBMCs or T cells enriched from blood (not recorded which). The receptors come from a woman in her forties with acute COVID-19.

The V and J genes are TRBV7-2 and TRBJ1-3; D remains ambiguous. Trimming pared 3 bases from V and 3 bases from J, leaving 9 bases between. The CDR3 has 14 residues. Germline CDR1 reads SGHTA; CDR2 reads FQGNSA. CDR3 nucleotides: TGTGCCAGCAGCTTGGGCACAGTTGGAAACACCATATATTTT. Its translation: CASSLGTVGNTIYF.

This chain uses TRBV12-3 or TRBV12-4 with TRBJ2-7, with TRBD1 matching 8 bases. This CDR3 region has 13 residues. V shed 2 bases and J 4 bases; nucleotides not matched to a gene: 1. The CDR3 DNA reads as TGTGCCAGCAGTTTATGGACAGGGTACGAGCAGTACTTC. Translating it yields CASSLWTGYEQYF.

The V call is TRBV6-1, the J call TRBJ1-5, with D hard to call. Germline values: CDR1 MNHNS, CDR2 SASEGT. The CDR3 has 16 amino acids. Trimming left V 0 bases short and J 1 base short, with 10 bases between. The CDR3 loop reads CASSEAGRASNQPQHF. DNA of the CDR3: TGTGCCAGCAGTGAAGCTGGGAGGGCGAGCAATCAGCCCCAGCATTTT.

The gene calls are TRBV3-1 (or the pseudogene TRBV3-2) and TRBJ2-7; TRBD1 aligns across 7 bases. There are 18 residues in the CDR3. Germline CDR1 is LGHDT and CDR2 is YNNKEL (reference sequence). The junction had 13 bases not matched to a gene; V was cut back by 1 base and J by 1 base. CDR3 sequence (DNA): TGTGCCAGCAGCCAAGGGGACAGAGCTTACTTTAGATCCTACGAGCAGTACTTC. Amino acid sequence: CASSQGDRAYFRSYEQYF.